A single sample is the source of the 30 T cell receptor beta chains below, sequenced in a study of blood T cells in healthy people across ages. It was with a sample-barcoded 5' primer and a J-beta primer mix that a second PCR of roughly 7 to 12 cycles was run. TCRdb reprocessed the 5' RACE reads via MiXCR and lists one record per CDR3 protein. The sample carries about 650,000 distinct CDR3 sequences, approximately 52% recorded once. Sample: blood. The receptors were sampled from a woman at least 80 years old in good health.

There are a few counts of this clonotype. The chain recombines TRBV10-3 with TRBJ2-3, with D possibly matching TRBD1 (5 bases). Germline CDR1 reads ENHRY; CDR2 reads SYGVKD. Trimming pared 0 bases from V and 2 bases from J, leaving 15 bases between. CDR3 length equals 17 residues. The CDR3 is CAISESNPPGPTDTQYF. The CDR3 nucleotides read TGTGCCATCAGTGAGTCGAATCCCCCAGGGCCCACAGATACGCAGTATTTT.

This clonotype came up many times. The chain uses TRBV5-1 and TRBJ2-2; D possibly corresponds to TRBD1 (6 bases). Per the germline V gene, CDR1 is SGHRS and CDR2 is YFSETQ. The CDR3 loop spans 17 amino acids. V was clipped by 4 bases and J by 5 bases, with 21 bases between them. CDR3 amino acids: CASSRNPDSRVTGELFF. The CDR3 region has the DNA TGCGCCAGCAGCCGTAACCCGGACAGTAGGGTTACCGGGGAGCTGTTTTTT.

The chain links TRBV3-1 to TRBJ2-1; 8 bases are shared with TRBD1. The CDR3 sequence is 14 residues long. CDR1 is LGHDT and CDR2 is YNNKEL in the germline V gene (reference sequence). The V and J ends lost 4 bases and 8 bases, in that order; junction bases with no gene match: 7. The CDR3 DNA follows: TGTGCCAGCAGCCGACATGGACAGGGATATGAGCAGTTCTTC. As protein: CASSRHGQGYEQFF.

The CDR3 region has the DNA TGTGCCAGCAGTTTAAGGTTTCGTGAGCAGTACTTC. This encodes CASSLRFREQYF. This chain links TRBV12-3 or TRBV12-4 with TRBJ2-7; D not certain. V was cut by 2 bases and J by 7 bases, with 9 bases left in between. CDR3 length: 12 residues.

The chain couples TRBV12-3 or TRBV12-4 to TRBJ2-1, with a weak D call TRBD1 (6 bases). The CDR3 extends over 14 amino acids. Trimming shortened V by 5 bases and J by 5 bases, and 13 bases separated the two germline ends. The CDR3 region has the DNA TGTGCCAGCAGTCTTGTCGGACAGAACAATGAGCAGTTCTTC. This translates into CASSLVGQNNEQFF.

V and J are TRBV20-1 and TRBJ2-7; no firm D call. V was trimmed by 5 bases and J by 5 bases, leaving 13 bases between them. The CDR3 contains 12 residues. Looked up from germline, CDR1 is DFQATT and CDR2 is SNEGSKA (reference sequence). CDR3 sequence (DNA): TGCAGTGCTTCCAAACCGATTGACGAGCAGTACTTC. It translates to CSASKPIDEQYF.

The chain joins TRBV28 to TRBJ2-3; TRBD1 agrees at 9 bases. V dropped 6 bases and J dropped 3; count of bases not matched to a gene: 7. CDR1 MDHEN and CDR2 SYDVKM come from the germline V gene. This CDR3 spans 15 amino acids. This CDR3 is CASSLTGGATDTQYF. CDR3 sequence (DNA): TGTGCCAGCAGCCTAACAGGGGGCGCGACAGATACGCAGTATTTT.

This clonotype was picked up many times. A much larger clonotype is one base distant, so this may be a read error. The V gene is TRBV6-6, the J gene TRBJ2-1; 8 bases are shared with TRBD2. Germline values: CDR1 MNHNY, CDR2 SVGAGI (reference sequence). This CDR3 region has 15 residues. V lost 6 bases and J lost 9; bases outside the gene matches: 13. The CDR3 spells CASRPGRAGEGEQFF. Written as DNA, the CDR3 is TGTGCCAGCAGACCGGGACGAGCGGGAGAGGGTGAGCAGTTCTTC.

This clonotype was seen a few times. This chain joins TRBV11-2 and TRBJ1-1; tentative D call: TRBD1 (6 bases). From germline, CDR1 is SGHAT and CDR2 FQNNGV. Trimming left V 4 bases short and J 0 bases short, with 12 bases between. This CDR3 is 15 amino acids long. CDR3 in DNA: TGTGCCAGCAGCTATCGACAGGTCATGAACACTGAAGCTTTCTTT. Translating gives CASSYRQVMNTEAFF.

The genes are TRBV2 and TRBJ2-1; a possible D gene is TRBD2 (5 bases). The CDR3 contains 14 residues. CDR1 is SNHLY, CDR2 FYNNEI, per germline. The ends were cut back, 6 bases at V and 8 bases at J, with 17 bases in the middle. This CDR3 reads CASSYTSIIDEQFF. As DNA, the CDR3 is TGTGCCAGCAGCTATACTAGTATCATTGATGAGCAGTTCTTC.

The V and J genes are TRBV29-1 and TRBJ1-4; a weak D match, TRBD1 (5 bases). The ends were cut back, 3 bases at V and 8 bases at J, with 13 bases in the middle. The CDR3 has 13 amino acids. Germline V gene data show CDR1 as SQVTM and CDR2 as ANQGSEA. The CDR3 DNA follows: TGCAGCGTTGATCAGGGAGTAGGAGAAAAACTGTTTTTT. Translated, it gives CSVDQGVGEKLFF. Supplemented by reference TRBV29-1 and TRBJ1-4, the full variable domain reads SAVISQKPSRDICQRGTSLTIQCQVDSQVTMMFWYRQQPGQSLTLIATANQGSEATYESGFVIDKFPISRPNLTFSTLTVSNMSPEDSSIYLCSVDQGVGEKLFFGSGTQLSVL.

This sequence joins TRBV15 and TRBJ2-1; tentatively, D is TRBD2 (6 bases). In germline, CDR1 is LNHNV, CDR2 YYDKDF (reference sequence). Trimming removed 4 bases at V and 7 bases at J, with 17 bases between. This CDR3 contains 15 residues. CDR3 nucleotides: TGTGCCACCAGCATGAGTGGAGGGCCGGGGAATGAGCAGTTCTTC. Translated, it gives CATSMSGGPGNEQFF.

This clonotype was seen ten or more times. The chain has TRBV12-3 or TRBV12-4 and TRBJ2-2; 8 nucleotides line up with TRBD2. The CDR3 has 16 residues. J lost 4 bases, V lost 4 bases, and 8 bases had no gene match. DNA of the CDR3: TGTGCCAGCAGTTCCGCCGGCGGGGGGACCACCGGGGAGCTGTTTTTT. Translated, it gives CASSSAGGGTTGELFF.

The chain has TRBV2 and TRBJ2-7; D may match TRBD1 or TRBD2 (6 bases each). In germline, CDR1 is SNHLY, CDR2 FYNNEI. Trimming pared 4 bases from V and 9 bases from J, leaving 10 bases between. The CDR3 is made up of 11 amino acids. CDR3 residues: CASSGEGGQYF. In nucleotides, the CDR3 is TGTGCCAGCAGTGGCGAGGGGGGGCAGTACTTC.

V is TRBV6-4 and J is TRBJ2-1; either TRBD1 or TRBD2 may fit D (6 bases each). The germline gives CDR1 MRHNA, CDR2 SNTAGT. The CDR3 is made up of 11 amino acids. V was trimmed by 4 bases and J by 13 bases, leaving 11 bases between them. DNA of the CDR3: TGTGCCAGCAGTGGGAGGGGACAACAGTTCTTC. Translated, it gives CASSGRGQQFF.

The gene calls are TRBV24-1 and TRBJ2-2; D might be TRBD2 (6 bases). Deletions cut 0 bases from V and 2 bases from J, with 12 bases between. CDR1 is KGHDR and CDR2 is SFDVKD in the germline V gene. This CDR3 is 17 amino acids long. The CDR3 loop reads CATSDLQVSGNTGELFF. CDR3 nucleotide sequence: TGTGCCACCAGTGATTTGCAGGTTAGCGGAAACACCGGGGAGCTGTTTTTT.

This clonotype was observed many times. The chain uses TRBV20-1 and TRBJ2-1, with D possibly being TRBD1 (5 bases). Germline V gene lookup returns CDR1 DFQATT and CDR2 SNEGSKA (reference sequence). The CDR3 length is 12 residues. The V gene lost 3 bases and the J gene lost 10 bases, with 13 bases spanning the gap. CDR3: CSARDNSPEQFF. The CDR3 coding sequence is TGCAGTGCTAGGGACAATTCCCCCGAGCAGTTCTTC.

The chain recombines TRBV29-1 with TRBJ1-1, with D maybe TRBD1 (6 bases). The CDR3 contains 12 residues. The germline CDR1 and CDR2 sequences are SQVTM and ANQGSEA. Between the trimmed V and J ends, which lost 6 bases and 5 bases, there was a span of 13 bases. CDR3 sequence: CSVDRGQTEAFF. The CDR3 DNA is TGCAGCGTGGATCGGGGGCAGACTGAAGCTTTCTTT.

This clonotype appeared a few times. This sequence joins TRBV3-1 and TRBJ2-5; D is uncertain. The CDR3 runs 12 residues. Germline CDR1 is LGHDT and CDR2 is YNNKEL (reference sequence). Trimming took off 7 bases at V and 4 bases at J, with 10 bases between the two ends. Here the CDR3 reads CASTYTGETQYF. CDR3 coding DNA: TGTGCCAGCACCTATACGGGAGAGACCCAGTACTTC.

This clonotype was observed at least ten times. V is TRBV4-1 and J is TRBJ2-5; 10 nucleotides line up with TRBD2. The V segment lost 2 bases and the J segment 2 bases; nucleotides outside the gene matches: 2. Germline V gene data show CDR1 as MGHRA and CDR2 as YSYEKL. The CDR3 totals 15 residues. The DNA for the CDR3 is TGCGCCAGCAGCCAACGGACTAGCGGACAAGAGACCCAGTACTTC. Protein: CASSQRTSGQETQYF.

This clonotype showed up just a few times. This may arise from a read error, as a much more abundant clone is one base away. The chain recombines TRBV7-2 with TRBJ2-7; the D is unclear. CDR3 size: 12 residues. V lost 3 bases to trimming and J lost 7 bases, with 10 bases between them. Germline lookup yields CDR1 SGHTA and CDR2 FQGNSA. CDR3 region: CASSFNFNEQYF. The CDR3 DNA is TGTGCCAGCAGCTTCAATTTCAATGAGCAGTACTTC.

As to this clonotype: This may stem from a read error, because a much larger clone lies one nucleotide away. J is TRBJ1-2 and V is TRBV27; TRBD1 is a possible D gene (6 bases). There are 13 residues in the CDR3. Germline V lookup: CDR1 MNHEY, CDR2 SMNVEV (reference sequence). The V end lost 4 bases, the J end lost 8 bases, and 14 bases lay between the germline ends. This CDR3 reads CASSCQGTGGYTF. The CDR3 nucleotides read TGTGCCAGCAGTTGTCAGGGGACGGGCGGCTACACCTTC.

Comment on this clonotype: This may be a read error: a much more frequent sequence differs by one nucleotide. The V call is TRBV6-6, the J call TRBJ2-5; 7 bases agree with TRBD2. Germline V gene sequence: CDR1 MNHNY, CDR2 SVGAGI (reference sequence). The CDR3 totals 13 residues. The CDR3 region is CAISYSLTAGQYF. The CDR3, as DNA: TGTGCCATCAGTTACTCGTTGACAGCGGGGCAGTACTTC.

This clonotype has only one observation. The chain recombines TRBV6-4 with TRBJ2-3; 11 nucleotides agree with TRBD1. In germline, CDR1 is MRHNA, CDR2 SNTAGT. After removal of 3 bases from V and 5 bases from J, the junction contained 1 base not matched to a gene. The CDR3 covers 14 residues. CDR3 bases: TGTGCCAGCAGTGAGGGGACAGGGGGAGATACGCAGTATTTT. It yields the protein CASSEGTGGDTQYF.

The chain uses TRBV25-1 and TRBJ1-5, with D perhaps TRBD1 (6 bases). Trimming took 5 bases from V and 4 from J, leaving 15 bases between them. The CDR3 loop spans 15 amino acids. Germline V gene data show CDR1 as MGHDK and CDR2 as SYGVNS. Here the CDR3 DNA reads TGTGCCAGCAGTCAGGGCGGGGGCGTAAATCAGCCCCAGCATTTT. Translating it yields CASSQGGGVNQPQHF.

On this clonotype: It may be a read error: a sequence one base away is much more abundant. This chain links TRBV7-8 with TRBJ2-5; D could derive from TRBD1 or TRBD2 (6 bases each). Germline CDR1 SGHVS, CDR2 FQNEAQ. The CDR3 has 15 amino acids. The DNA of the CDR3 is TGTGCCAGCAGCTTAGTACAGGGAGGTCAAGGGACCCAGTACTTC. Its protein is CASSLVQGGQGTQYF.

The chain employs TRBV10-3 and TRBJ2-3; D might be TRBD1 or TRBD2, each matching 5 bases. Per germline, CDR1 ENHRY and CDR2 SYGVKD. The length of the CDR3 is 14 residues. V shed 6 bases and J shed 6 bases, with 16 bases lying between them. The CDR3 DNA is TGTGCCATCAGGGCGAGTCGGGGCCTGGATACGCAGTATTTT. Residues: CAIRASRGLDTQYF.

This clonotype came up many times. The genes are TRBV5-1 and TRBJ2-1; 12 positions match TRBD2. Germline V gives CDR1 SGHRS, CDR2 YFSETQ. CDR3 length equals 16 residues. J lost 0 bases, V lost 4 bases, and 2 bases had no gene match. CDR3 sequence reads: CASSRTSGVSYNEQFF. In nucleotides, the CDR3 is TGCGCCAGCAGCCGGACTAGCGGGGTCTCCTACAATGAGCAGTTCTTC. Variable domain in full (rest from reference TRBV5-1 and TRBJ2-1): KAGVTQTPRYLIKTRGQQVTLSCSPISGHRSVSWYQQTPGQGLQFLFEYFSETQRNKGNFPGRFSGRQFSNSRSEMNVSTLELGDSALYLCASSRTSGVSYNEQFFGPGTRLTVL.

This clonotype appeared a few times. The chain is built from TRBV5-5 and TRBJ2-3; 9 nucleotides line up with TRBD1. The CDR3 consists of 15 residues. CDR1 SGHKS and CDR2 YYEKEE come from the germline V gene (reference sequence). The junction had 6 bases not matched to a gene; V was cut back by 4 bases and J by 3 bases. The CDR3 reads CASSQDRGWTDTQYF. Here the CDR3 DNA reads TGTGCCAGCAGCCAAGACAGGGGGTGGACAGATACGCAGTATTTT. The entire variable domain, with the rest obtained from reference TRBV5-5 and TRBJ2-3, is as follows: DAGVTQSPTHLIKTRGQQVTLRCSPISGHKSVSWYQQVLGQGPQFIFQYYEKEERGRGNFPDRFSARQFPNYSSELNVNALLLGDSALYLCASSQDRGWTDTQYFGPGTRLTVL.

This chain joins TRBV5-1 and TRBJ2-1; 8 positions match TRBD2. The J call is in doubt because the DNA end fits TRBJ2-7 better. This CDR3 is built from 17 residues. The germline gives CDR1 SGHRS, CDR2 YFSETQ. CDR3 residues: CASSPYGRASSYNEQYF. The CDR3 nucleotides are TGCGCCAGCAGCCCGTACGGGAGGGCAAGCTCCTACAATGAGCAGTACTTC.